One and the same sample provided the 24 T cell receptor beta chains below, sequenced in a study of T cell responses to AZD1222 COVID-19 vaccine. Sequencing used immunoSEQ multiplex PCR; TCRdb keeps in-frame clones, though not all of them. The sample carries 110,000 to 150,000 clones, about 90% recorded once. The specimen was peripheral blood, collected 28 days after the second AZD1222 dose. These receptors all come from an adult who received the AZD1222 COVID-19 vaccine.

The gene calls are TRBV5-1 and TRBJ1-1; 8 nucleotides align to TRBD1. CDR1 and CDR2 (germline): SGHRS, YFSETQ. With 0 bases clipped from V and 1 base from J, the junction kept 11 bases outside the gene matches. The CDR3 consists of 18 residues. The CDR3: CASSLAAGGLGGNTEAFF. The CDR3 DNA reads as TGCGCCAGCAGCTTGGCCGCAGGGGGCCTCGGAGGGAACACTGAAGCTTTCTTT. Based on the CDR3 plus reference TRBV5-1 and TRBJ1-1, the full variable domain is KAGVTQTPRYLIKTRGQQVTLSCSPISGHRSVSWYQQTPGQGLQFLFEYFSETQRNKGNFPGRFSGRQFSNSRSEMNVSTLELGDSALYLCASSLAAGGLGGNTEAFFGQGTRLTVV.

The gene calls are TRBV7-8 and TRBJ2-7; possible D gene TRBD2, 5 bases. Germline-derived CDR1 and CDR2 are SGHVS and FQNEAQ. This CDR3 comprises 12 residues. V lost 5 bases and J 3 bases, leaving 8 bases between the germline ends. The CDR3, as DNA: TGTGCCAGCAGCACAACTAGCTACGAGCAGTACTTC. Translation: CASSTTSYEQYF.

V and J are TRBV7-9 and TRBJ2-2; D is unclear. Trimming took 2 bases from V and 2 from J, leaving 9 bases between them. In germline, CDR1 is SEHNR, CDR2 FQNEAQ (reference sequence). This CDR3 is 15 amino acids long. The CDR3 spells CASSLRSANTGELFF. The CDR3 DNA follows: TGTGCCAGCAGCTTACGGTCGGCAAACACCGGGGAGCTGTTTTTT.

This clone was detected only a few times. The chain carries TRBV7-2 and TRBJ2-7, with D possibly being TRBD2 (5 bases). CDR3 length: 12 amino acids. V was cut by 1 base and J by 12 bases, with 13 bases left in between. Per germline, CDR1 SGHTA and CDR2 FQGNSA. The CDR3 region has the DNA TGTGCCAGCAGCTTAGGGTCTGGCCGGGGGTACTTC. Amino acids: CASSLGSGRGYF. The full variable domain, completed using reference TRBV7-2 and TRBJ2-7, is GAGVSQSPSNKVTEKGKDVELRCDPISGHTALYWYRQSLGQGLEFLIYFQGNSAPDKSGLPSDRFSAERTGGSVSTLTIQRTQQEDSAVYLCASSLGSGRGYFGPGTRLTVT.

V and J are TRBV3-1 (or the pseudogene TRBV3-2) and TRBJ1-1, with D uncertain. CDR1 is LGHDT, CDR2 YNNKEL, per germline (reference sequence). V gave up 1 base and J gave up 4 bases, with 13 bases separating them. The CDR3 has 15 residues. CDR3 sequence reads: CASSQVIGVPTEAFF. Here the CDR3 DNA reads TGTGCCAGCAGCCAAGTAATTGGGGTCCCCACTGAAGCTTTCTTT.

This clone appeared a single time. The chain links TRBV19 to TRBJ2-7; 9 positions agree with TRBD2. Germline values: CDR1 LNHDA, CDR2 SQIVND (reference sequence). V lost 1 base and J lost 1; bases outside the gene matches: 5. The CDR3 extends over 16 amino acids. This CDR3 is CASSIASSGISYEQYF. The CDR3 DNA is TGTGCCAGTAGTATAGCGTCTAGCGGGATTTCCTACGAGCAGTACTTC.

CDR3 in amino acids: CASSSGQGAVNIQYF. CDR3 sequence (DNA): TGTGCCAGTAGTTCGGGACAGGGGGCCGTGAACATTCAGTACTTC. The chain is built from TRBV19 and TRBJ2-4; 12 bases are shared with TRBD1. V lost 5 bases to trimming and J lost 7 bases; unmatched junction nucleotides: 6. This CDR3 region has 15 residues. Germline V lookup: CDR1 LNHDA, CDR2 SQIVND (reference sequence).

The chain uses TRBV5-5 and TRBJ2-7; 7 nucleotides match TRBD1. This CDR3 is built from 15 residues. V lost 4 bases and J lost 5; bases outside the gene matches: 12. Germline V gene lookup returns CDR1 SGHKS and CDR2 YYEKEE (reference sequence). The DNA for the CDR3 is TGTGCCAGCAGCGAGATCAGACAGGGTCTGCACGAGCAGTACTTC. Translation gives CASSEIRQGLHEQYF.

This clone was seen only a few times. This rearrangement joins TRBV11-3 to TRBJ2-1, with 9 bases matching TRBD2. The germline V gene has CDR1 SGHNT and CDR2 YENEEA. Trimming at V came to 5 bases and at J to 6 bases, leaving 5 bases not matched to a gene. The CDR3 totals 14 residues. The CDR3 DNA reads TGTGCCAGCAGCCCGTCGGGACTAGCCAATGAGCAGTTCTTC. Its protein product is CASSPSGLANEQFF.

The gene calls are TRBV7-8 and TRBJ2-3; tentatively, D is TRBD2 (6 bases). Trimming took off 6 bases at V and 3 bases at J, with 16 bases between the two ends. Germline V lookup: CDR1 SGHVS, CDR2 FQNEAQ. This CDR3 has 15 residues. CDR3 sequence reads: CASRESGGKTDTQYF. The CDR3 nucleotides read TGTGCCAGCAGGGAGAGCGGAGGGAAAACAGATACGCAGTATTTT.

The CDR3 DNA reads TGCGCCAGCAGCCAAGGCTACCGAGGAATGAACACTGAAGCTTTCTTT. Its protein is CASSQGYRGMNTEAFF. V and J are TRBV4-1 and TRBJ1-1; D unclear. V lost 1 base, J lost 0 bases, and 12 bases lay in between. The CDR3 has 16 residues. The germline V gene encodes CDR1 MGHRA and CDR2 YSYEKL.

The rearrangement joins TRBV2 to TRBJ2-1; TRBD2 aligns across 12 bases. J was trimmed by 7 bases and V by 7 bases; bases with no gene match: 14. The CDR3 spans 17 residues. The V gene's germline CDR1 is SNHLY and CDR2 FYNNEI. CDR3 in amino acids: CASIRGRLAGGPNEQFF. In DNA, the CDR3 is TGTGCCAGCATCAGGGGGCGTCTAGCGGGAGGGCCGAATGAGCAGTTCTTC. The full variable domain, with the rest looked up from reference TRBV2 and TRBJ2-1, is EPEVTQTPSHQVTQMGQEVILRCVPISNHLYFYWYRQILGQKVEFLVSFYNNEISEKSEIFDDQFSVERPDGSNFTLKIRSTKLEDSAMYFCASIRGRLAGGPNEQFFGPGTRLTVL.

The chain recombines TRBV2 with TRBJ1-1; 10 bases align to TRBD1. V was pared by 10 bases and J by 5 bases, with 7 bases of the junction left unmatched. The CDR3 covers 13 residues. CDR1 and CDR2 (germline): SNHLY, FYNNEI. The CDR3 nucleotides read TGTGCCAACTCCCCGGGACAGGGGACTGAAGCTTTCTTT. Its protein product is CANSPGQGTEAFF.

The chain carries TRBV2 and TRBJ1-1; D remains ambiguous. Germline CDR1 is SNHLY and CDR2 is FYNNEI. Trimming left V 3 bases short and J 1 base short, with 6 bases between. This CDR3 region has 13 residues. This CDR3 reads CASSEAGNTEAFF. CDR3 in DNA: TGTGCCAGCAGTGAGGCCGGGAACACTGAAGCTTTCTTT.

The chain joins TRBV16 to TRBJ2-7; 10 bases fit TRBD2. Germline CDR1 is KGHSY and CDR2 is FQNENV. The length of the CDR3 is 19 residues. With V trimmed by 5 bases and J by 3 bases, 19 bases remained unmatched. CDR3 region: CASSGRASGRAMAYYEQYF. Written as DNA, the CDR3 is TGTGCCAGCAGCGGTAGGGCCAGCGGGAGGGCCATGGCTTACTACGAGCAGTACTTC.

V and J are TRBV20-1 and TRBJ1-3, with 11 bases matching TRBD1. The CDR3 is made up of 13 amino acids. The J segment lost 8 bases and the V segment lost 3 bases, leaving 3 bases of the junction unmatched. CDR1 and CDR2 (germline): DFQATT, SNEGSKA (reference sequence). CDR3: CSASGQGADTIYF. CDR3 nucleotides: TGCAGTGCTAGTGGACAGGGGGCGGACACCATATATTTT.

The CDR3 DNA sequence: TGTGCCAGCAGTTTGGAAGCTCCCGGGGGACGTGGCTACACCTTC. Encoded protein: CASSLEAPGGRGYTF. The rearrangement joins TRBV27 to TRBJ1-2, with D possibly matching TRBD1 (5 bases). Deletions cut 3 bases from V and 7 bases from J, with 18 bases between. Germline CDR1 is MNHEY and CDR2 is SMNVEV (reference sequence). This CDR3 has 15 amino acids.

This chain uses TRBV4-1 with TRBJ2-6, with unresolved D. The germline V and J ends were trimmed by 5 bases and 4 bases, with 9 bases remaining between them. The CDR3 is 14 amino acids. Germline V gives CDR1 MGHRA, CDR2 YSYEKL. The CDR3 nucleotides read TGCGCCAGCAGCGCCGTGACGGGGGCCAACGTCCTGACTTTC. Translating it yields CASSAVTGANVLTF.

This clone was found a few times. The chain joins TRBV7-9 to TRBJ1-2; a possible D gene is TRBD1 (5 bases). The CDR3 extends over 14 amino acids. V was trimmed by 4 bases and J by 6 bases, leaving 15 bases between them. In germline, CDR1 is SEHNR, CDR2 FQNEAQ (reference sequence). The CDR3 DNA reads TGTGCCAGCAGCTCGGGACCACTATCCAATGGCTACACCTTC. Encoded protein: CASSSGPLSNGYTF.

V is TRBV29-1 and J is TRBJ1-1; no clear D gene. The V gene's germline CDR1 is SQVTM and CDR2 ANQGSEA. This CDR3 is built from 16 residues. V was shortened by 6 bases and J by 0 bases, with 20 bases between the two germline ends. The CDR3 DNA reads TGCAGCGTGAGTCATAGGCCGGCGCGAATGAACACTGAAGCTTTCTTT. Translating it yields CSVSHRPARMNTEAFF.

V usage is TRBV6-1 and J usage is TRBJ1-2, with D hard to call. Germline lookup yields CDR1 MNHNS and CDR2 SASEGT. The length of the CDR3 is 14 residues. V shed 10 bases and J shed 7 bases, with 22 bases lying between them. The CDR3 region has the DNA TGTGCCACCGCTACCACATTGGAGAGCGGTGGCTACACCTTC. This translates into CATATTLESGGYTF.

This clone appeared once. Other DNA sequences from this sample encode an identical CDR3 as well. The CDR3 region is CASSLDSYGYTF. The CDR3 DNA sequence: TGCGCCAGCAGCTTGGACAGCTATGGCTACACCTTC. The chain is built from TRBV5-1 and TRBJ1-2; D gene uncertain. The germline gives CDR1 SGHRS, CDR2 YFSETQ. The CDR3 sequence is 12 residues long. The V and J ends lost 0 bases and 4 bases respectively, with 4 bases between them. Full variable domain (missing parts from reference TRBV5-1 and TRBJ1-2): KAGVTQTPRYLIKTRGQQVTLSCSPISGHRSVSWYQQTPGQGLQFLFEYFSETQRNKGNFPGRFSGRQFSNSRSEMNVSTLELGDSALYLCASSLDSYGYTFGSGTRLTVV.

V usage is TRBV19 and J usage is TRBJ1-5; D is perhaps TRBD1 (6 bases). In germline, CDR1 is LNHDA, CDR2 SQIVND (reference sequence). Trimming cost V 3 bases and J 0 bases, with 12 bases left between them. The length of the CDR3 is 16 residues. The CDR3 bases are TGTGCCAGTAGTATGTTGGGACATCATAGCAATCAGCCCCAGCATTTT. Translating gives CASSMLGHHSNQPQHF.

V and J are TRBV7-9 and TRBJ1-6, with D uncertain. Germline-derived CDR1 and CDR2 are SEHNR and FQNEAQ (reference sequence). The V and J ends lost 4 bases and 8 bases respectively, with 9 bases between them. The CDR3 is 13 amino acids. The CDR3 sequence is CASSWGGDSPLHF. The CDR3 bases are TGTGCCAGCAGCTGGGGTGGAGATTCACCCCTCCACTTT.